Sequencing of this TCR beta chain was carried out in a study of shared clonotypes between healthy human individuals. Across the whole study: Sampling drew on donors who were two women and three men aged 18 to 49. Study results and caveats: The study drew on few donors, limiting represented genetic and exposure-history diversity.

The CDR3 covers 13 residues. V gave up 9 bases and J gave up 6 bases; unmatched junction bases: 9. CDR1 SGHNT and CDR2 YYREEE come from the germline V gene (reference sequence). Several immunoSEQ 96-well plates shared each subset's DNA, each plate a replicate. Assay used: immunoSEQ multiplex PCR; TCRdb lists only in-frame clones, some missing. The profile shows 500,000 to 650,000 clones, around 78% of them singletons. About this clone: Its antigen is unknown.

This receptor was obtained from a woman aged 40 to 50 in good health. Some clones in this sample may be carry-over from other donors' samples. The V call is TRBV5-4, the J call TRBJ1-1; 9 bases are shared with TRBD1. Sequencing used PBMCs. In nucleotides, the CDR3 is TGTGCCACCAGGGGACAGGGCGTCCCTGAAGCTTTCTTT. Amino acid sequence: CATRGQGVPEAFF. Full variable domain (rest looked up from reference TRBV5-4 and TRBJ1-1): ETGVTQSPTHLIKTRGQQVTLRCSSQSGHNTVSWYQQALGQGPQFIFQYYREEENGRGNFPPRFSGLQFPNYSSELNVNALELDDSALYLCATRGQGVPEAFFGQGTRLTVV.